Reported below is one TCR beta chain. Its antigen is still unknown. This record belongs to a study of CD8+CD57+ T cells in acquired aplastic anemia. About the study: Mean yield of DNA from sorted CD4+ and CD8+ cells was approximately 3 ug. Read counts for CD4+ cells (from healthy donors) averaged roughly 10 million.

Genomic DNA, serving as template, underwent TCR beta VDJ and CDR3 profiling. TCRdb independently ran MiXCR on the reads; one entry per CDR3 protein. This sample has 150,000 to 200,000 distinct CDR3 sequences, with less than 55% found just once. Study observations and caveats: Significance was not reached for CD8+ Simpson's diversity between patients and controls.

The CDR3 has 17 amino acids. CDR1 is ENHRY and CDR2 is SYGVKD in the germline V gene. Trimming left V 0 bases short and J 0 bases short, with 11 bases between. The V and J genes are TRBV10-3 and TRBJ2-2; D possibly corresponds to TRBD1 (6 bases). Sequences were obtained from sorted CD4+, CD8+, or CD8+CD57+ T cells (not recorded which) from PBMCs. The clonotype originates from a human donor in good health. CDR3 sequence reads: CAISESSWTANTGELFF. The CDR3 DNA is TGTGCCATCAGTGAGTCCTCATGGACAGCGAACACCGGGGAGCTGTTTTTT.